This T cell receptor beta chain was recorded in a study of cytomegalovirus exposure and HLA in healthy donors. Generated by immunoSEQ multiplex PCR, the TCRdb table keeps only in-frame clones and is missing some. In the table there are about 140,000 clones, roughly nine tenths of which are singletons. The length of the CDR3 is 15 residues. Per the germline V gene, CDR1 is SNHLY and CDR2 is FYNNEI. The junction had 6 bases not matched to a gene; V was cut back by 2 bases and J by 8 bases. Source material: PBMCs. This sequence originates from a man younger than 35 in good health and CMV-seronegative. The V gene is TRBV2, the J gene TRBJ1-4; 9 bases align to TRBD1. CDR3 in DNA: TGTGCCAGCAGTGAACGGGACAGGGTAATCGAAAAACTGTTTTTT. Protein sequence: CASSERDRVIEKLFF.